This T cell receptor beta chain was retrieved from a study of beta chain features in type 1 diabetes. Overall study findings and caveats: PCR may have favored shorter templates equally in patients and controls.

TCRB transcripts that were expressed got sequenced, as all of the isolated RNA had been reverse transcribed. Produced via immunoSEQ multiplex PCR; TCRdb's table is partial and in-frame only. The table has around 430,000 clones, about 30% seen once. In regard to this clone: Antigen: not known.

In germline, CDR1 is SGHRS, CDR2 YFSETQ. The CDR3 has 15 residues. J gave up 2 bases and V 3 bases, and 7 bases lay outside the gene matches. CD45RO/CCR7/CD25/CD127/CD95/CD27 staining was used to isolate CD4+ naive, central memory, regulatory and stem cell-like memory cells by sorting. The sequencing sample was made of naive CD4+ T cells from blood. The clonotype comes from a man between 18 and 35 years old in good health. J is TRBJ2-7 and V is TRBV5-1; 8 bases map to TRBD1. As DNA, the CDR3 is TGCGCCAGCAGCTCCCGACAGGGGTTGCCCTACGAGCAGTACTTC. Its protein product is CASSSRQGLPYEQYF. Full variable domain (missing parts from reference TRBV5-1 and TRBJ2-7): KAGVTQTPRYLIKTRGQQVTLSCSPISGHRSVSWYQQTPGQGLQFLFEYFSETQRNKGNFPGRFSGRQFSNSRSEMNVSTLELGDSALYLCASSSRQGLPYEQYFGPGTRLTVT.